In this sample, the clone carrying this T cell receptor beta chain turned up once. As handled by the study authors: Reference gene primer amplification gave estimated nucleated cell counts. Sequencing was performed with immunoSEQ multiplex PCR; in TCRdb, only in-frame clones are kept and a portion is missing. That table furnishes V, J and clone size, whereas the DNA furnished D and trimming. The sample contains 57,000 or so clones, around four fifths of which appear only once. This record comes from a study of blood T cell repertoires in COVID-19. Study-level information: Sample material is recorded as cDNA or gDNA derived from T cells, B-cell-depleted T cells, or PBMCs.

The CDR3 totals 16 residues. V lost 0 bases and J lost 3; bases outside the gene matches: 8. Per the germline V gene, CDR1 is SGHRS and CDR2 is YFSETQ. The receptor comes from a man aged 70-80 years with acute or convalescent COVID-19. The chain couples TRBV5-1 to TRBJ2-7, with TRBD2 identical over 8 bases. The sequencing input was peripheral blood. CDR3 DNA: TGCGCCAGCAGCTTGGGGCTGGGCGGGGGGTTCTACGAGCAGTACTTC. It yields the protein CASSLGLGGGFYEQYF.